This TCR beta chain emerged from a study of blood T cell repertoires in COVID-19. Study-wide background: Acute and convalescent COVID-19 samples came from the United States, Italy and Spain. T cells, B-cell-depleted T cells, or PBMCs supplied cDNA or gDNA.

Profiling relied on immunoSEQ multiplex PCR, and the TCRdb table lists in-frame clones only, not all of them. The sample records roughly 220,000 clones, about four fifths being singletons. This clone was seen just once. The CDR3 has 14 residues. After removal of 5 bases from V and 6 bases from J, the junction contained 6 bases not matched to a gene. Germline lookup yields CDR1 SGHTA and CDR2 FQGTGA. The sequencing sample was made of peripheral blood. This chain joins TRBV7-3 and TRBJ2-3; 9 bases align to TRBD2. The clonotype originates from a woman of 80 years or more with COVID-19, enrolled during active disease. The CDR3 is CASSGAGGRDTQYF. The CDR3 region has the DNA TGTGCCAGCAGCGGCGCGGGAGGGCGGGATACGCAGTATTTT.